Each of the 17 T cell receptor beta chains below was sequenced from the same sample in a study of tumor and adjacent non-tumor tissue in lung cancer (dated by TCRdb to between 2018 and 2020). Library creation used multiplex PCR. Sequencing was carried out with an Illumina HiSeq 2500. TCRbeta libraries were constructed through three rounds of nested PCR with primers (Table S4) according to protocols adapted from ARM-PCR. The public reads were reprocessed in TCRdb via fastp at Q25 and MiXCR, keeping in-frame beta chains. Under each unique CDR3 protein, matching rows form one entry showing the most common genes and DNA. The sample includes 95,000 to 150,000 distinct CDR3 sequences, with about 66% observed a single time. 9.5% to 15% of the sample is in the top ten clones. RNA was extracted from bulk unsorted tissue and checked for quality with a NanoDrop ND-1000 and an Agilent 2100. The sequenced sample consisted of lung tumor tissue. The source is a man aged 25-45 years with non-small cell lung cancer.

In regard to this clonotype: A read error may explain this, as a much larger clone is one base away. The chain's CDR3 is CASSSRWTNVKLFF. The CDR3 bases are TGTGCCAGCAGTTCCCGGTGGACTAATGTAAAACTGTTTTTT. V usage is TRBV6-6 and J usage is TRBJ1-4; no firm D call. CDR3 size: 14 residues. Germline V lookup: CDR1 MNHNY, CDR2 SVGAGI (reference sequence).

This clonotype was seen a few times. No conserved phenylalanine or tryptophan is present at the end of the CDR3, so a read error is the likely explanation. This chain uses TRBV12-3 or TRBV12-4 with TRBJ2-5; either TRBD1 or TRBD2 may fit D (5 bases each). The germline V and J ends were trimmed by 6 bases and 5 bases, with 19 bases remaining between them. The CDR3 is 15 amino acids. The CDR3 sequence: CASSTAGTRGETQYS. CDR3 bases: TGTGCCAGCAGCACCGCTGGGACGCGCGGGGAGACCCAGTACTCC.

A remark on this clonotype: The conserved phenylalanine or tryptophan is not found at the CDR3 terminus, so this likely reflects a read error. The chain uses TRBV7-8 and TRBJ1-6, with D possibly TRBD1 on 5 matching bases. The CDR3 consists of 13 residues. V was shortened by 8 bases and J by 2 bases, with 7 bases between the two germline ends. Germline V CDR1 and CDR2: SGHVS, FQNEAQ. The CDR3 sequence is CASRGPYNSPLHL. For the CDR3, the DNA is TGTGCCAGCCGGGGACCCTATAATTCACCCCTCCACCTT.

In regard to this clonotype: This sequence may be a read error, since a much larger clone differs from it by one base. The rearrangement joins TRBV6-6 to TRBJ1-5; TRBD1 matches 7 bases. Germline CDR1 MNHNY, CDR2 SVGAGI (reference sequence). The CDR3 runs 13 residues. The CDR3 sequence is CANSRDRAQPQHF. The CDR3 nucleotides read TGTGCCAACAGTCGAGACAGGGCCCAGCCCCAGCATTTT.

The chain recombines TRBV6-1 with TRBJ1-3; D gene unclear. Germline CDR1 MNHNS, CDR2 SASEGT. CDR3 size: 15 residues. CDR3 DNA sequence: TGTACCAACAGTGAATTAGCTATCTCTGGAAACACCATATATTTT. Protein: CTNSELAISGNTIYF.

The table lists this clonotype with many counts. The chain combines TRBV6-1 with TRBJ2-7; D ambiguous. The CDR3 is 13 residues long. Trimming removed 8 bases from V and 4 bases from J, with 15 bases in between. Germline V CDR1 and CDR2: MNHNS, SASEGT. CDR3 coding DNA: TGTGCCAGCGGGGAAAGGGTTGGATACGAGCAGTACTTC. Encoded protein: CASGERVGYEQYF.

The chain links TRBV6-5 to TRBJ2-3; D is unresolved. The V and J ends lost 2 bases and 15 bases respectively, with 15 bases between them. Germline CDR1 reads MNHEY; CDR2 reads SVGAGI. The CDR3 has 12 residues. This CDR3 is CASSYNLDTLYF. CDR3 DNA sequence: TGTGCCAGCAGTTACAACCTCGATACGCTATATTTT.

In its sample, this clonotype was seen once. This sequence may be a read error, since a much larger clone differs from it by one base. The V gene is TRBV6-1, the J gene TRBJ2-3; D could derive from TRBD1 or TRBD2 (6 bases each). The length of the CDR3 is 19 residues. Germline V gives CDR1 MNHNS, CDR2 SASEGT. The CDR3 DNA reads as TGTGCCTGCAGGGGAAACCCCCGGGACTTTGGTCGGGGTGGAGATACGCAGTATTTT. This gives the protein CACRGNPRDFGRGGDTQYF.

The chain joins TRBV18 to TRBJ1-2; D is perhaps TRBD1 (6 bases). This CDR3 has 15 amino acids. Germline CDR1 reads KGHSH; CDR2 reads LQKENI. Trimming pared 2 bases from V and 7 bases from J, leaving 17 bases between. DNA of the CDR3: TGTGCCAGCTCACCAGGTCAGGGACATATTCGTGGCTACACCTTC. Residues: CASSPGQGHIRGYTF. The full variable domain, with the rest looked up from reference TRBV18 and TRBJ1-2, is NAGVMQNPRHLVRRRGQEARLRCSPMKGHSHVYWYRQLPEEGLKFMVYLQKENIIDESGMPKERFSAEFPKEGPSILRIQQVVRGDSAAYFCASSPGQGHIRGYTFGSGTRLTVV.

About this clonotype: The junction departs from the called germline gene at one end, perhaps through a read error. This rearrangement joins TRBV20-1 to TRBJ2-1; TRBD2 aligns across 9 bases. Germline loops: CDR1 DFQATT, CDR2 SNEGSKA (reference sequence). This CDR3 has 16 amino acids. The CDR3 is CSTTASGLALYSEQFF. CDR3 DNA sequence: TGCAGTACTACCGCCTCAGGACTAGCGCTTTACAGTGAGCAGTTCTTC.

Note on this clonotype: The germline gene is not matched at one end of the junction; a read error may be the cause. V is TRBV11-2 and J is TRBJ2-5, with 8 bases lining up with TRBD1. The length of the CDR3 is 14 residues. Germline V lookup: CDR1 SGHAT, CDR2 FQNNGV. The CDR3 nucleotides read TGTGCCAACAGTTTAGGGACAGGCCAAGAGAACCAGTACTTC. It codes for CANSLGTGQENQYF. Complete variable domain (other parts from reference TRBV11-2 and TRBJ2-5): EAGVAQSPRYKIIEKRQSVAFWCNPISGHATLYWYQQILGQGPKLLIQFQNNGVVDDSQLPKDRFSAERLKGVDSTLKIQPAKLEDSAVYLCANSLGTGQENQYFGPGTRLLVL.

The CDR3 reads CASSLVAGGRSSADTQYF. Written as DNA, the CDR3 is TGTGCCAGCAGCTTAGTGGCGGGGGGGCGATCGTCAGCAGATACGCAGTATTTT. This chain connects TRBV7-9 to TRBJ2-3; TRBD2 matches 9 bases. The CDR3 consists of 18 residues. J gave up 4 bases and V 1 base, and 12 bases lay outside the gene matches. The germline gives CDR1 SEHNR, CDR2 FQNEAQ (reference sequence).

The rearrangement uses TRBV7-3 and TRBJ2-5; 7 bases are a match to TRBD2. This CDR3 contains 14 residues. Germline assignment: CDR1 SGHTA and CDR2 FQGTGA. The V and J ends lost 2 bases and 7 bases, in that order; junction bases with no gene match: 7. Written as DNA, the CDR3 is TGTGCCAGCAGCTTACTGGGTGGGGGGGGGACCCAGTACTTC. Translated: CASSLLGGGGTQYF.

Worth noting for this clonotype: This may come from a read error, since a much larger clone is one base off. The chain employs TRBV6-5 and TRBJ2-7, with TRBD1 as a possible D gene (6 bases). There are 13 residues in the CDR3. The germline gives CDR1 MNHEY, CDR2 SVGAGI. Between the trimmed V and J ends, which lost 6 bases and 2 bases, there was a span of 11 bases. The CDR3 bases are TGTGCCAGCAGCATACAGGGCCCCTACGAGCAGTACTTC. It translates to CASSIQGPYEQYF.

This chain uses TRBV6-5 with TRBJ1-1; TRBD1 matches at 7 bases. The V segment lost 7 bases and the J segment 6 bases; nucleotides outside the gene matches: 2. The CDR3 spans 11 residues. Germline V gene lookup returns CDR1 MNHEY and CDR2 SVGAGI. CDR3 amino acids: CASKGQAEAFF. CDR3 DNA: TGTGCCAGCAAAGGACAGGCTGAAGCTTTCTTT.

The rearrangement uses TRBV12-3 or TRBV12-4 and TRBJ2-7; maybe TRBD1 (5 bases). There are 14 residues in the CDR3. V lost 7 bases, J lost 7 bases, and 20 bases lay in between. The CDR3 DNA follows: TGTGCCAGCAACCGACCTCCACAGGCCCCGGAGCAGTACTTC. Translation: CASNRPPQAPEQYF.

Comment on this clonotype: The conserved closing phenylalanine or tryptophan is absent in this CDR3, likely reflecting a read error. The CDR3 region is CASSLATSWSRNEQFY. The CDR3 bases are TGTGCCAGCAGCTTAGCGACCAGCTGGAGTCGCAATGAGCAGTTCTAC. This chain connects TRBV11-1 to TRBJ2-1, with D uncertain. This CDR3 is built from 16 residues. Germline lookup yields CDR1 SGHAT and CDR2 FQDESV (reference sequence). V dropped 0 bases and J dropped 6 bases, with 15 bases sitting between them.